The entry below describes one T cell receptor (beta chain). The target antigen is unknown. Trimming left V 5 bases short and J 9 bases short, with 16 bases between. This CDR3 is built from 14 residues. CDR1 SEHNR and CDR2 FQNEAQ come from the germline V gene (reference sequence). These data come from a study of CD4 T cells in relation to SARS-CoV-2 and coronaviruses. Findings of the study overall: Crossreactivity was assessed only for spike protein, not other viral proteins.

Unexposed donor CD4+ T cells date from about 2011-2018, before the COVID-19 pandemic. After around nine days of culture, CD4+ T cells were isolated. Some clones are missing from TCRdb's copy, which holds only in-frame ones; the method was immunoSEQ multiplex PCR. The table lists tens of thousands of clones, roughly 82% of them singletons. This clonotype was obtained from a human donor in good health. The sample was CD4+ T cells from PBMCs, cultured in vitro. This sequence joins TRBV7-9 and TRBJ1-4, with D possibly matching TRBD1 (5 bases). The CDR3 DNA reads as TGTGCCAGCAGCAGCCGGGTCCGGGGGAAAAAACTGTTTTTT. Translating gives CASSSRVRGKKLFF.